The 5 T cell receptor beta chains listed next were all sequenced from one sample in a study of cytomegalovirus exposure and HLA in healthy donors. This table comes from immunoSEQ multiplex PCR, and its TCRdb copy is limited to in-frame clones, with some not included. The sample records tens of thousands of clones, over 85% being singletons. The sample taken for sequencing was PBMCs. These receptors were taken from a man between 18 and 35 years old in good health and CMV-seropositive.

The rearrangement uses TRBV6-5 and TRBJ2-5, with 7 bases fitting TRBD1. With V trimmed by 4 bases and J by 9 bases, 5 bases remained unmatched. Germline lookup yields CDR1 MNHEY and CDR2 SVGAGI. This CDR3 contains 12 residues. CDR3 bases: TGTGCCAGCAGTTCGACAGGGATGGCCCAGTACTTC. This gives the protein CASSSTGMAQYF.

The chain has TRBV18 and TRBJ2-3; D remains unclear. CDR1 is KGHSH and CDR2 is LQKENI in the germline V gene. Trimming left V 3 bases short and J 1 base short, with 5 bases between. The CDR3 has 13 residues. The CDR3 reads CASSPPGTDTQYF. Written as DNA, the CDR3 is TGTGCCAGCTCACCGCCGGGCACAGATACGCAGTATTTT.

The rearrangement links TRBV15 to TRBJ2-1; the match to TRBD1 covers 10 bases. The CDR3 consists of 17 residues. Losses at the gene ends were 3 bases for V and 4 bases for J; bases not matched to a gene: 9. Looked up from germline, CDR1 is LNHNV and CDR2 is YYDKDF (reference sequence). CDR3 amino acids: CATSRGQRDRGYNEQFF. CDR3 nucleotide sequence: TGTGCCACCAGCAGGGGACAAAGGGACAGGGGATACAATGAGCAGTTCTTC.

The chain combines TRBV27 with TRBJ1-6; no firm D call. CDR3 length: 16 amino acids. CDR1 is MNHEY, CDR2 SMNVEV, per germline (reference sequence). V lost 2 bases and J lost 0, with 8 bases in between. The CDR3 region is CASSLALNSYNSPLHF. The CDR3, as DNA: TGTGCCAGCAGTTTAGCTCTAAACTCCTATAATTCACCCCTCCACTTT.

The chain joins TRBV7-2 to TRBJ1-1, with D possibly matching TRBD1 (6 bases). CDR3 length: 14 residues. Germline CDR1 is SGHTA and CDR2 is FQGNSA. V was trimmed by 1 base and J by 8 bases, leaving 14 bases between them. CDR3 amino acids: CASSLGLGTYEAFF. The CDR3 DNA is TGTGCCAGCAGCTTAGGGTTAGGGACATACGAAGCTTTCTTT. Full variable domain (outside the CDR3, taken from reference TRBV7-2 and TRBJ1-1): GAGVSQSPSNKVTEKGKDVELRCDPISGHTALYWYRQSLGQGLEFLIYFQGNSAPDKSGLPSDRFSAERTGGSVSTLTIQRTQQEDSAVYLCASSLGLGTYEAFFGQGTRLTVV.